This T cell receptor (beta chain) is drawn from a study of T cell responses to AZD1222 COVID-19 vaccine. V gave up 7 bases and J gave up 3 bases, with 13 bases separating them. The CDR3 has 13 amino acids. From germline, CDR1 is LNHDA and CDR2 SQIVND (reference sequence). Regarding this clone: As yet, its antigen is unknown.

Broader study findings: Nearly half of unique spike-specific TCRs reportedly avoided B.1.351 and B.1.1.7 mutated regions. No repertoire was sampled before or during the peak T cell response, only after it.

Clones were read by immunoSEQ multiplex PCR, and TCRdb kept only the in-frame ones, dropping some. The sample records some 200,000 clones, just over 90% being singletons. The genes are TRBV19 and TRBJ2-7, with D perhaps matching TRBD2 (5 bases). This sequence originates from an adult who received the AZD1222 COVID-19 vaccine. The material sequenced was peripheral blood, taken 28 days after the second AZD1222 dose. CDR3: CASTRGDFYEQYF. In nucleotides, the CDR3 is TGTGCCAGTACCCGGGGTGATTTCTACGAGCAGTACTTC.